A single sample is the source of the 19 T cell receptor beta chains below, sequenced in a study of long-term antiretroviral therapy in people with HIV. Researchers report immunoSEQ v3.0 was run at survey level. TCRdb's copy holds only in-frame clones and misses some; the assay was immunoSEQ multiplex PCR. Among thousands of clones, over 75% were seen once, and the ten largest hold 16%. This sample comprised unsorted PBMCs, obtained 0.1 years after starting antiretroviral therapy. The source of these receptors is a man between 35 and 55 years old with HIV.

The V and J genes are TRBV5-1 and TRBJ1-6; D ambiguous. This CDR3 contains 19 residues. V gave up 0 bases and J gave up 0 bases, with 16 bases separating them. CDR1 is SGHRS and CDR2 is YFSETQ in the germline V gene. In DNA form, the CDR3 reads TGCGCCAGCAGCTTGGCAGGCTCCACGATGAGCTCCTATAATTCACCCCTCCACTTT. Translated, it gives CASSLAGSTMSSYNSPLHF. Variable domain in full (rest from reference TRBV5-1 and TRBJ1-6): KAGVTQTPRYLIKTRGQQVTLSCSPISGHRSVSWYQQTPGQGLQFLFEYFSETQRNKGNFPGRFSGRQFSNSRSEMNVSTLELGDSALYLCASSLAGSTMSSYNSPLHFGNGTRLTVT.

This chain uses TRBV28 with TRBJ2-3; the match to TRBD2 covers 7 bases. V trimming: 5 bases; J trimming: 2 bases; junction bases outside the gene matches: 4. Looked up from germline, CDR1 is MDHEN and CDR2 is SYDVKM. The CDR3 is 14 amino acids. This CDR3 is CASSGGGTTDTQYF. CDR3 nucleotide sequence: TGTGCCAGCAGTGGGGGGGGGACCACAGATACGCAGTATTTT.

J is TRBJ1-1 and V is TRBV21-1. TRBV21-1 is a pseudogene. CDR3 size: 13 residues. CDR3 coding DNA: TGTGCCCCCCCTGGGAGGGTGGGCACTGAAGCTTTCTTT. Protein: CAPPGRVGTEAFF.

In this sample, this clone turned up a few times. The CDR3: CASSASGPNQPQHF. For the CDR3, the DNA is TGTGCCAGCAGTGCCTCAGGGCCCAATCAGCCCCAGCATTTT. This chain joins TRBV27 and TRBJ1-5, with a weak D call TRBD1 (5 bases). V was pared by 5 bases and J by 3 bases, with 11 bases between. Germline lookup yields CDR1 MNHEY and CDR2 SMNVEV (reference sequence). The CDR3 is made up of 14 amino acids.

V gene TRBV5-1 combines with J gene TRBJ2-5; the match to TRBD1 covers 9 bases. Looked up from germline, CDR1 is SGHRS and CDR2 is YFSETQ. The CDR3 length is 16 residues. The junction had 13 bases not matched to a gene; V was cut back by 5 bases and J by 5 bases. The CDR3 region has the DNA TGCGCCAGCAGATGGGGACAGGGATCTAACCTCGAGACCCAGTACTTC. Its translation: CASRWGQGSNLETQYF.

The gene calls are TRBV7-6 and TRBJ1-2, with TRBD1 matching 9 bases. The germline V gene encodes CDR1 SGHVS and CDR2 FNYEAQ. The trim removed 4 bases at V and 6 bases at J, leaving 6 bases unmatched. This CDR3 spans 14 amino acids. The CDR3 is CASSYRTGADGYTF. CDR3 in DNA: TGTGCCAGCAGCTACAGGACAGGGGCAGATGGCTACACCTTC.

The chain links TRBV5-1 to TRBJ1-4; 11 bases match TRBD1. The J segment lost 3 bases and the V segment lost 4 bases, leaving 8 bases of the junction unmatched. Germline CDR1 SGHRS, CDR2 YFSETQ. This CDR3 has 17 amino acids. For the CDR3, the DNA is TGCGCCAGCAGCCTATGGACAGGGGGCTCAGCTAATGAAAAACTGTTTTTT. This gives the protein CASSLWTGGSANEKLFF.

The rearrangement uses TRBV15 and TRBJ2-7; 8 bases line up with TRBD1. The CDR3 contains 15 residues. V lost 0 bases and J lost 5; bases outside the gene matches: 6. CDR1 and CDR2 from the germline V gene are LNHNV and YYDKDF (reference sequence). This CDR3 reads CATSRDRGTGDEQYF. The CDR3 nucleotides are TGTGCCACCAGCAGAGATCGGGGGACAGGAGACGAGCAGTACTTC. The entire variable domain, with the rest obtained from reference TRBV15 and TRBJ2-7, is as follows: DAMVIQNPRYQVTQFGKPVTLSCSQTLNHNVMYWYQQKSSQAPKLLFHYYDKDFNNEADTPDNFQSRRPNTSFCFLDIRSPGLGDTAMYLCATSRDRGTGDEQYFGPGTRLTVT.

The gene calls are TRBV5-1 and TRBJ1-1; 9 positions match TRBD1. V dropped 0 bases and J dropped 1; count of bases not matched to a gene: 1. Germline assignment: CDR1 SGHRS and CDR2 YFSETQ. The CDR3 totals 15 residues. The CDR3 region is CASSLEGQGNTEAFF. In DNA form, the CDR3 reads TGCGCCAGCAGCTTGGAGGGACAGGGGAACACTGAAGCTTTCTTT.

V is TRBV5-8 and J is TRBJ1-5; 8 bases align to TRBD1. Germline trimming cut 4 bases from V and 6 bases from J; bases unmatched to any gene: 6. Per the germline V gene, CDR1 is SGHTS and CDR2 is YDEGEE. There are 14 residues in the CDR3. The CDR3 DNA sequence: TGTGCCAGCAGCCTTAGACAGGGGAGTCAGCCCCAGCATTTT. It codes for CASSLRQGSQPQHF.

This chain links TRBV29-1 with TRBJ2-1; 9 bases are shared with TRBD2. The V gene's germline CDR1 is SQVTM and CDR2 ANQGSEA. The CDR3 is made up of 14 amino acids. Trimming cost V 1 base and J 8 bases; bases outside gene matches: 6. The CDR3, as DNA: TGCAGCGTTGAAGGCGGGGGGGCCGTCTATGAGCAGTTCTTC. It specifies CSVEGGGAVYEQFF.

The J gene is TRBJ2-3, the V gene TRBV6-6; D ambiguous. This CDR3 spans 13 amino acids. The V end lost 2 bases, the J end lost 3 bases, and 6 bases lay between the germline ends. In germline, CDR1 is MNHNY, CDR2 SVGAGI (reference sequence). The CDR3 here is CASSYGETDTQYF. The CDR3 bases are TGTGCCAGCAGTTACGGAGAAACAGATACGCAGTATTTT.

The rearrangement uses TRBV19 and TRBJ2-5; unclear D gene. The CDR3 consists of 15 residues. From germline, CDR1 is LNHDA and CDR2 SQIVND (reference sequence). The V end lost 1 base, the J end lost 1 base, and 10 bases lay between the germline ends. The CDR3 reads CASSIGWAAQETQYF. DNA for the CDR3: TGTGCCAGTAGTATAGGTTGGGCAGCCCAAGAGACCCAGTACTTC.

This chain links TRBV5-1 with TRBJ2-2, with 7 bases lining up with TRBD1. The CDR3 has 15 amino acids. Trimming cost V 3 bases and J 3 bases; bases outside gene matches: 5. CDR1 is SGHRS, CDR2 YFSETQ, per germline. The CDR3: CASSWGQGDTGELFF. CDR3 in DNA: TGCGCCAGCAGCTGGGGGCAGGGGGACACCGGGGAGCTGTTTTTT. Full variable domain (missing parts from reference TRBV5-1 and TRBJ2-2): KAGVTQTPRYLIKTRGQQVTLSCSPISGHRSVSWYQQTPGQGLQFLFEYFSETQRNKGNFPGRFSGRQFSNSRSEMNVSTLELGDSALYLCASSWGQGDTGELFFGEGSRLTVL.

This clone turned up a few times. The chain uses TRBV18 and TRBJ1-1; D gene unclear. Trimming stripped 2 bases from V and 5 bases from J, with 9 bases between. Looked up from germline, CDR1 is KGHSH and CDR2 is LQKENI. This CDR3 has 13 residues. CDR3 in DNA: TGTGCCAGCTCACCAAACGCGGGGACTGAAGCTTTCTTT. Amino acids: CASSPNAGTEAFF. The variable domain in full, completed from reference TRBV18 and TRBJ1-1, reads NAGVMQNPRHLVRRRGQEARLRCSPMKGHSHVYWYRQLPEEGLKFMVYLQKENIIDESGMPKERFSAEFPKEGPSILRIQQVVRGDSAAYFCASSPNAGTEAFFGQGTRLTVV.

This clone was recorded only once. The chain employs TRBV5-8 and TRBJ1-4; 9 bases align to TRBD1. V was clipped by 4 bases and J by 3 bases; unmatched bases: 4. The CDR3 extends over 15 amino acids. Germline V gene sequence: CDR1 SGHTS, CDR2 YDEGEE. CDR3 residues: CASSRDRDPNEKLFF. CDR3 sequence (DNA): TGTGCCAGCAGCAGGGACAGGGACCCTAATGAAAAACTGTTTTTT.

The CDR3 nucleotides are TGTGCCAGCAGCTTGGCTAGCGGGGGATACAATGAGCAGTTCTTC. The encoded protein is CASSLASGGYNEQFF. The rearrangement uses TRBV13 and TRBJ2-1; 10 bases fit TRBD2. Germline loops: CDR1 PRHDT, CDR2 FYEKMQ (reference sequence). The CDR3 is 15 amino acids. V trimming: 3 bases; J trimming: 4 bases; junction bases outside the gene matches: 3.

V and J are TRBV9 and TRBJ2-5; D perhaps matches TRBD2 (7 bases). Trimming pared 0 bases from V and 7 bases from J, leaving 16 bases between. CDR3 length: 15 residues. Germline V gene lookup returns CDR1 SGDLS and CDR2 YYNGEE. The CDR3 spells CASSVGRGGRGTQYF. CDR3 coding DNA: TGTGCCAGCAGCGTAGGTAGGGGGGGTCGCGGGACCCAGTACTTC.

The chain links TRBV5-4 to TRBJ1-6; tentative D call: TRBD1 (6 bases). V gave up 1 base and J gave up 10 bases, with 12 bases separating them. Germline CDR1 and CDR2: SGHNT and YYREEE (reference sequence). The CDR3 totals 14 residues. The CDR3 protein is CASSLRGQDSPLHF. The CDR3 nucleotides are TGTGCCAGCAGCTTGCGGGGGCAGGACTCACCCCTCCACTTT.